The rows below give T cell receptor beta chains drawn from one sample of a study of T cell responses to AZD1222 COVID-19 vaccine. Method: immunoSEQ multiplex PCR; TCRdb's copy keeps in-frame clones and lacks some. The data contain some 130,000 clones, about nine tenths of them singletons. The material was peripheral blood, obtained on day 0 of AZD1222 vaccination. Receptors were obtained from an adult in good health. Each CDR3 is given with its conserved first and last residue. Each record gives: clone size, J gene, D gene, V gene, CDR3 DNA, CDR3 protein. D genes are given only for firm matches. Not all rows give a size; the values are once, few, many and, for expanded clones, a class.

abundance: NA; j_gene: TRBJ2-7; d_gene: TRBD2; v_gene: TRBV4-3; CDR3nt: TGCGCCAGCAGCCAAGAGCATTTGCCGGGACTAGTAGGCTACGAGCAGTACTTC; CDR3aa: CASSQEHLPGLVGYEQYF
abundance: once; j_gene: TRBJ1-6; d_gene: NA; v_gene: TRBV11-2; CDR3nt: TGTGCCAGCAGCTTAGGTTCCAGTAATTCACCCCTCCACTTT; CDR3aa: CASSLGSSNSPLHF
abundance: NA; j_gene: TRBJ1-1; d_gene: NA; v_gene: TRBV5-6; CDR3nt: TGTGCCAGCAGCTTGGAATTTCAGAATGAAGCTTTCTTT; CDR3aa: CASSLEFQNEAFF
abundance: NA; j_gene: TRBJ1-1; d_gene: NA; v_gene: TRBV5-6; CDR3nt: TGTGCCAGCAGCTTGATGGGGGTAAATACTGAAGCTTTCTTT; CDR3aa: CASSLMGVNTEAFF
abundance: NA; j_gene: TRBJ1-1; d_gene: TRBD1; v_gene: TRBV6-5; CDR3nt: TGTGCCAGCAGCCGGGACAGTGAGAACACTGAAGCTTTCTTT; CDR3aa: CASSRDSENTEAFF
abundance: NA; j_gene: TRBJ1-2; d_gene: NA; v_gene: TRBV30; CDR3nt: TGTGCCTGGCACCCTGGGGTCGGAGGCTACACCTTC; CDR3aa: CAWHPGVGGYTF
abundance: NA; j_gene: TRBJ2-7; d_gene: NA; v_gene: TRBV24-1; CDR3nt: TGTGCCACCAGTGATCCTTCGACAGGAGGAGATCCTCAGCAGTACTTC; CDR3aa: CATSDPSTGGDPQQYF
abundance: NA; j_gene: TRBJ2-3; d_gene: NA; v_gene: TRBV3-1/TRBV3-2; CDR3nt: TGTGCCAGCAGCCAAGATAGGCAACCCCCCCCAGATACGCAGTATTTT; CDR3aa: CASSQDRQPPPDTQYF
abundance: NA; j_gene: TRBJ2-5; d_gene: NA; v_gene: TRBV18; CDR3nt: TGTGCCAGCTCACCACACAGACAAGAGACCCAGTACTTC; CDR3aa: CASSPHRQETQYF
abundance: NA; j_gene: TRBJ2-3; d_gene: TRBD2; v_gene: TRBV4-1; CDR3nt: TGCGCCAGCAGCCAAGTCGGGACTAGCGGGGATACGCAGTATTTT; CDR3aa: CASSQVGTSGDTQYF
abundance: NA; j_gene: TRBJ1-2; d_gene: TRBD1; v_gene: TRBV24-1; CDR3nt: TGTGCCACCAGTGACGATTCACAGGGGCTTGGCTACACCTTC; CDR3aa: CATSDDSQGLGYTF
abundance: NA; j_gene: TRBJ2-2; d_gene: TRBD2; v_gene: TRBV15; CDR3nt: TGTGCCACCTCCTTTAGCGGGGACACCGGGGAGCTGTTTTTT; CDR3aa: CATSFSGDTGELFF
abundance: NA; j_gene: TRBJ2-1; d_gene: NA; v_gene: TRBV6-5; CDR3nt: TGTGCCAGCAGTCGCGGGACGTTCTACAATGAGCAGTTCTTC; CDR3aa: CASSRGTFYNEQFF
abundance: NA; j_gene: TRBJ2-3; d_gene: NA; v_gene: TRBV5-4; CDR3nt: TGTGCCACCCTTGGGGTCACAGATACGCAGTATTTT; CDR3aa: CATLGVTDTQYF
abundance: NA; j_gene: TRBJ1-2; d_gene: TRBD1; v_gene: TRBV6-1; CDR3nt: TGTGCCAGCAGTGAACTACAGGGGGCGAGAGGCTACACCTTC; CDR3aa: CASSELQGARGYTF
abundance: NA; j_gene: TRBJ1-2; d_gene: NA; v_gene: TRBV7-7; CDR3nt: TGTGCTAGCAGCTTAACTCCCGCGACCCTACCCTATGGCTACACCTTC; CDR3aa: CASSLTPATLPYGYTF
abundance: NA; j_gene: TRBJ1-5; d_gene: NA; v_gene: TRBV6-1; CDR3nt: TGTGCCAGCAGTGACCAGGGTGCGGGCAATCAGCCCCAGCATTTT; CDR3aa: CASSDQGAGNQPQHF
abundance: once; j_gene: TRBJ2-2; d_gene: TRBD1; v_gene: TRBV11-2; CDR3nt: TGTGCCAGCAGCCCTCGGACAGGGAACGGGGAGCTGTTTTTT; CDR3aa: CASSPRTGNGELFF
abundance: NA; j_gene: TRBJ2-7; d_gene: NA; v_gene: TRBV5-3; CDR3nt: TGTGCCAGAAGCTTGGATTTGTGGGGCTACTCCTACGAGCAGTACTTC; CDR3aa: CARSLDLWGYSYEQYF
abundance: NA; j_gene: TRBJ1-2; d_gene: TRBD1; v_gene: TRBV4-1; CDR3nt: TGCGCCAGCAGCCAAGGAGGGGGCGGCTATGGCTACACCTTC; CDR3aa: CASSQGGGGYGYTF
abundance: once; j_gene: TRBJ1-1; d_gene: TRBD1; v_gene: TRBV14; CDR3nt: TGTGCCAGCAGTCCGACAGGGTTTCAAGCTTTCTTT; CDR3aa: CASSPTGFQAFF
abundance: once; j_gene: TRBJ2-7; d_gene: NA; v_gene: TRBV19; CDR3nt: TGTGCCAGTAGTATAGGGTCGGGACGGATGATGTACGAGCAGTACTTC; CDR3aa: CASSIGSGRMMYEQYF
abundance: NA; j_gene: TRBJ1-3; d_gene: NA; v_gene: TRBV9; CDR3nt: TGTGCCAGCAGCGTAGCCCCCTGGGGGCTCGGAAACACCATATATTTT; CDR3aa: CASSVAPWGLGNTIYF
abundance: NA; j_gene: TRBJ2-7; d_gene: NA; v_gene: TRBV18; CDR3nt: TGTGCCAGCTCAAGGGGCCAGGGGGGCACCTCCTACGAGCAGTACTTC; CDR3aa: CASSRGQGGTSYEQYF
abundance: NA; j_gene: TRBJ2-3; d_gene: TRBD1; v_gene: TRBV29-1; CDR3nt: TGCAGCGTTACCGGGACAGGGGGCGCGAATACGCAGTATTTT; CDR3aa: CSVTGTGGANTQYF
abundance: once; j_gene: TRBJ2-7; d_gene: TRBD2; v_gene: TRBV6-5; CDR3nt: TGTGCCAGCAGTTACGACCAGCGGGGGAGGGACGAGCAGTACTTC; CDR3aa: CASSYDQRGRDEQYF
abundance: NA; j_gene: TRBJ2-1; d_gene: TRBD2; v_gene: TRBV3-1/TRBV3-2; CDR3nt: TGTGCCAGCAGCCTTACTAGCGGGGGTCGGTATGAGCAGTTCTTC; CDR3aa: CASSLTSGGRYEQFF
abundance: NA; j_gene: TRBJ1-4; d_gene: NA; v_gene: TRBV19; CDR3nt: TGTGCCAGTAGTTCCAGATCCAGGGATACTAATGAAAAACTGTTTTTT; CDR3aa: CASSSRSRDTNEKLFF
abundance: NA; j_gene: TRBJ1-2; d_gene: TRBD1; v_gene: TRBV5-6; CDR3nt: TGTGCCAGCAGCTTGTCGCGCCAGGGGGATGGCTACACCTTC; CDR3aa: CASSLSRQGDGYTF
abundance: NA; j_gene: TRBJ2-1; d_gene: TRBD1; v_gene: TRBV10-2; CDR3nt: TGCGCCAGCGTCAAGAGACAGGGATACAATGAGCAGTTCTTC; CDR3aa: CASVKRQGYNEQFF
abundance: NA; j_gene: TRBJ2-5; d_gene: NA; v_gene: TRBV6-5; CDR3nt: TGTGCCAGCAGTTACGGGAGGGGGATGGAGGAGACCCAGTACTTC; CDR3aa: CASSYGRGMEETQYF
abundance: NA; j_gene: TRBJ2-7; d_gene: NA; v_gene: TRBV2; CDR3nt: TGTGCCAGCACCACCCCCGGTGGGAAAACATCCTACGAGCAGTACTTC; CDR3aa: CASTTPGGKTSYEQYF
abundance: NA; j_gene: TRBJ1-2; d_gene: NA; v_gene: TRBV6-4; CDR3nt: TGTGCCAGCAGTGAAAGGCTCAACTATGGCTACACCTTC; CDR3aa: CASSERLNYGYTF
abundance: NA; j_gene: TRBJ1-6; d_gene: NA; v_gene: TRBV7-8; CDR3nt: TGTGCCAGCAGCGTAGGCGGTTCACCCCTCCACTTT; CDR3aa: CASSVGGSPLHF
abundance: NA; j_gene: TRBJ2-1; d_gene: TRBD2; v_gene: TRBV5-6; CDR3nt: TGTGCCAGCAGTATACAGGGACTAGCGGGGGGCGAGCAGTTCTTC; CDR3aa: CASSIQGLAGGEQFF
abundance: NA; j_gene: TRBJ2-2; d_gene: NA; v_gene: TRBV30; CDR3nt: TGTGCCTGGACAGGGAACACCGGGGAGCTGTTTTTT; CDR3aa: CAWTGNTGELFF
abundance: NA; j_gene: TRBJ2-6; d_gene: NA; v_gene: TRBV7-3; CDR3nt: TGTGCCACCGCAGGGTCCGGGGCCAACGTCCTGACTTTC; CDR3aa: CATAGSGANVLTF
abundance: NA; j_gene: TRBJ2-6; d_gene: NA; v_gene: TRBV6-4; CDR3nt: TGTGCCAGCAGTGACTCTGAGAGCTCTGGGGCCAACGTCCTGACTTTC; CDR3aa: CASSDSESSGANVLTF
abundance: once; j_gene: TRBJ1-2; d_gene: NA; v_gene: TRBV7-2; CDR3nt: TGTGCCAGCAGCCAGGGCGGATCTAACTATGGCTACACCTTC; CDR3aa: CASSQGGSNYGYTF
abundance: NA; j_gene: TRBJ1-1; d_gene: NA; v_gene: TRBV7-3; CDR3nt: TGTGCCAGCCTCATACCAGAGTGGACGCATACTGAAGCTTTCTTT; CDR3aa: CASLIPEWTHTEAFF
abundance: NA; j_gene: TRBJ1-6; d_gene: NA; v_gene: TRBV18; CDR3nt: TGTGCCAGCTCCCCGACAGACAGCTCCTATAATTCACCCCTCCACTTT; CDR3aa: CASSPTDSSYNSPLHF
abundance: NA; j_gene: TRBJ2-7; d_gene: TRBD1; v_gene: TRBV7-9; CDR3nt: TGTGCCAGCAGCATGGGACAGGGCTACTCCTACGAGCAGTACTTC; CDR3aa: CASSMGQGYSYEQYF
abundance: NA; j_gene: TRBJ2-2; d_gene: NA; v_gene: TRBV4-3; CDR3nt: TGCGCCAGCAGCCAAGTAGGGGGCACCGGGGAGCTGTTTTTT; CDR3aa: CASSQVGGTGELFF
abundance: NA; j_gene: TRBJ2-5; d_gene: TRBD2; v_gene: TRBV5-1; CDR3nt: TGCGCCAGCAGCTTGTGGACTAGCGACCAAGAGACCCAGTACTTC; CDR3aa: CASSLWTSDQETQYF
abundance: NA; j_gene: TRBJ2-3; d_gene: NA; v_gene: TRBV28; CDR3nt: TGTGCCAGCAGTTTACCAGGGGTTAGCACAGATACGCAGTATTTT; CDR3aa: CASSLPGVSTDTQYF
abundance: NA; j_gene: TRBJ1-5; d_gene: NA; v_gene: TRBV27; CDR3nt: TGTGCCAGCAGTTTATCGGCTAGGCAGCCCCAGCATTTT; CDR3aa: CASSLSARQPQHF
abundance: NA; j_gene: TRBJ1-5; d_gene: NA; v_gene: TRBV23-1; CDR3nt: TGCGCCAGCAGTCAATACGAACAGGGATTAAATCAGCCCCAGCATTTT; CDR3aa: CASSQYEQGLNQPQHF
abundance: NA; j_gene: TRBJ2-1; d_gene: TRBD2; v_gene: TRBV18; CDR3nt: TGTGCCAGCTCACCACGGACTAGCGGGGGCCCAGATGAGCAGTTCTTC; CDR3aa: CASSPRTSGGPDEQFF
abundance: NA; j_gene: TRBJ1-3; d_gene: TRBD1; v_gene: TRBV5-1; CDR3nt: TGCGCCAGCAGCTTATTCCCGGGACAGGGCACACTCTCTGGAAACACCATATATTTT; CDR3aa: CASSLFPGQGTLSGNTIYF
abundance: NA; j_gene: TRBJ2-2; d_gene: TRBD1; v_gene: TRBV19; CDR3nt: TGTGCCAGTAGTGGGGACAGGGGGCGCGGGGAGCTGTTTTTT; CDR3aa: CASSGDRGRGELFF
abundance: NA; j_gene: TRBJ2-7; d_gene: NA; v_gene: TRBV6-8; CDR3nt: TGTGCCAGCAGTTACTCGAGCGTTGGCAGGCAAAGCTACGAGCAGTACTTC; CDR3aa: CASSYSSVGRQSYEQYF
abundance: NA; j_gene: TRBJ2-3; d_gene: TRBD1; v_gene: TRBV3-1/TRBV3-2; CDR3nt: TGTGCCAGCAGCCTTCCGGGACAGGGGACAGATACGCAGTATTTT; CDR3aa: CASSLPGQGTDTQYF
abundance: NA; j_gene: TRBJ1-5; d_gene: TRBD1; v_gene: TRBV27; CDR3nt: TGTGCCAGCAGTTTAGGACAGGGACTTAGCAATCAGCCCCAGCATTTT; CDR3aa: CASSLGQGLSNQPQHF
abundance: NA; j_gene: TRBJ2-2; d_gene: NA; v_gene: TRBV28; CDR3nt: TGTGCCAGCAGCCCGCTTGCGACCGGGGAGCTGTTTTTT; CDR3aa: CASSPLATGELFF